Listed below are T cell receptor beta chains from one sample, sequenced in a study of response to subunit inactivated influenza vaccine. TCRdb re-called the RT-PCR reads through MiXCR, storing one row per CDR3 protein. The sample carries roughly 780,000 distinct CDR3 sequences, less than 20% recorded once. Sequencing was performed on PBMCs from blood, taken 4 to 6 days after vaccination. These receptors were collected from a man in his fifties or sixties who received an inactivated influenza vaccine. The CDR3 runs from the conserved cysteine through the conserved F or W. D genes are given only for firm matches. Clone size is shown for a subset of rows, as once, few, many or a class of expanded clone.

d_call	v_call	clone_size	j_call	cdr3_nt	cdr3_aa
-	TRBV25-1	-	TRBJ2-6	TGTGCCAGCTCGAATTGGGGGACTGGGGCCAACGTCCTGACTTTC	CASSNWGTGANVLTF
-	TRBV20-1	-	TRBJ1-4	TGCAGTGCTAGAGATACCGGGACAACAAATGAAAAACTGTTTTTT	CSARDTGTTNEKLFF
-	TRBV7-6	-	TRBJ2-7	TGTGCCAGCAGCTTGTTAGTTACGGGGCCGAGCTCCTACGAGCAGTACTTC	CASSLLVTGPSSYEQYF
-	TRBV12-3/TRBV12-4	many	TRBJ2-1	TGTGCCGTTCGGGGCAGTGAGCAGTTCTTC	CAVRGSEQFF
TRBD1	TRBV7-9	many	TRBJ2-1	TGTGCCAGCAGCTGGACAGGGGACAATGAGCAGTTCTTC	CASSWTGDNEQFF
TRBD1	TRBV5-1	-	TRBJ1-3	TGCGCCAGCAGCATCGGGACAGCCAGCTCTGGAAACACCATATATTTT	CASSIGTASSGNTIYF
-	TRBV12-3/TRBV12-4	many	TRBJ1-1	TGTGCCAGCAGTTTTCGGGGAGCTTCCACTGAAGCTTTCTTT	CASSFRGASTEAFF
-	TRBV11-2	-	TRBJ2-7	TGTGCCAGCAGCTTAGTTGAACAGCTCTACGAGCAGTACTTC	CASSLVEQLYEQYF
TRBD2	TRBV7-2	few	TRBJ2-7	TGTGCCAGCAGCTCACTGACTAGCGGGAGAGTGTACGAGCAGTACTTC	CASSSLTSGRVYEQYF
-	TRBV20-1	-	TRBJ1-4	TGCAGTGCCACCCGGGACATATATGAAAAACTGTTTTTT	CSATRDIYEKLFF
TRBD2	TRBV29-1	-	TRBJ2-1	TGCAGCGTCGTTGGGACTAGCGGGCTTTACAATGAGCAGTTCTTC	CSVVGTSGLYNEQFF
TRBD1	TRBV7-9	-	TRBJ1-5	TGTGCCAGCAGCCCGACAGGGGGAAGCAATCAGCCCCAGCATTTT	CASSPTGGSNQPQHF
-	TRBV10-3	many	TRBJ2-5	TGTGCCATCAGTGCCGCGGTCGGAGAGACCCAGTACTTC	CAISAAVGETQYF
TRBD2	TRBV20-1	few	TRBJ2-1	TGCAGTGCTAGAGACACGACTAGCGGGGGCCCTAGCTCCTACAATGAGCAGTTCTTC	CSARDTTSGGPSSYNEQFF
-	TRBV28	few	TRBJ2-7	TGTGCCAGTCAATGGGCAGGGATCTCCTACGAGCAGTACTTC	CASQWAGISYEQYF
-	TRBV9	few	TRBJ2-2	TGTGCCAGCAGCGTAACGAACACCGGGGAGCTGTTTTTT	CASSVTNTGELFF
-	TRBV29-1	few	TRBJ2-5	TGCAGCGTTGGGAACGGCAGGGAACAAGAGACCCAGTACTTC	CSVGNGREQETQYF
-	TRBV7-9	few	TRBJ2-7	TGTGCCAGCAGCCGAAACGACAAGGCCTACGAGCAGTACTTC	CASSRNDKAYEQYF
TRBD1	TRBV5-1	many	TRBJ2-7	TGCGCCAGCAGGTTGGCACCGGGACAGGGGTTTGCCTACGAGCAGTACTTC	CASRLAPGQGFAYEQYF
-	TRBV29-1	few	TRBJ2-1	TGCAGCGTTGACACCTCCTCGGGCGTCTATCAGTTCTTC	CSVDTSSGVYQFF
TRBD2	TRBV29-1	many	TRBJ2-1	TGCAGCGGCGGACTAGCGGTTTACAATGAGCAGTTCTTC	CSGGLAVYNEQFF
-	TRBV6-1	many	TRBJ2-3	TGTGCCAGCAGTCCAAGGGGGAGGGCAGATACGCAGTATTTT	CASSPRGRADTQYF
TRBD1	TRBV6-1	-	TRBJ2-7	TGTGCCAGCAGTCCCTATGGGACAGGGGGCTACGAGCAGTACTTC	CASSPYGTGGYEQYF
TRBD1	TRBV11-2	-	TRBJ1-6	TGTGCCAGCAGCTACGGACAGGATAATTCACCCCTCCACTTT	CASSYGQDNSPLHF
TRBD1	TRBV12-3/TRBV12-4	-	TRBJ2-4	TGTGCCAGCAGTCTAATTGGACAGGGGGGTACTCAGTACTTC	CASSLIGQGGTQYF
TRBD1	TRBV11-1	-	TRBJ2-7	TGTGCCAGCAGCAGAGGGGACAGGAGAGTGTACAGCTCCTACGAGCAGTACTTC	CASSRGDRRVYSSYEQYF
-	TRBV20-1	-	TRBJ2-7	TGCAGTGCTAGAAGAGCAGACACAACCTACGAGCAGTACTTC	CSARRADTTYEQYF
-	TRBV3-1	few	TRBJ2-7	TGTGCCAATTTGGGAGACAGTAAGCTATCCTACGAGCAGTACTTC	CANLGDSKLSYEQYF
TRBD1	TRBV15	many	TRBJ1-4	TGTGCCACCAGACCAGGGGGTACAACTAATGAAAAACTGTTTTTT	CATRPGGTTNEKLFF
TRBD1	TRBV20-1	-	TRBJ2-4	TGCAGTGCCCTCGATTTACAGGGGGTGGCCAAAAACATTCAGTACTTC	CSALDLQGVAKNIQYF
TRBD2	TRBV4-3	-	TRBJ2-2	TGCGCCAGCAGCCAGACTAGCGGGAGCGGGGAGCTGTTTTTT	CASSQTSGSGELFF
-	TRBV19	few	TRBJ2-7	TGTGCCAGTAGTATAGCCGGGAGCCTCTACGAGCAGTACTTC	CASSIAGSLYEQYF
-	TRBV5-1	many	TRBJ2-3	TGCGCCAGCAGCTTGCGAGGCTCAGATACGCAGTATTTT	CASSLRGSDTQYF
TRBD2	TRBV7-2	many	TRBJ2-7	TGTGCCAGCAGCGCGACTAGCGGGATGGGGTACGAGCAGTACTTC	CASSATSGMGYEQYF
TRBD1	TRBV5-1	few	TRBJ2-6	TGCGCCAGCAGCCCGCAGGGGGCGACTGGGGCCAACGTCCTGACTTTC	CASSPQGATGANVLTF
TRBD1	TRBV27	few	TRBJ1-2	TGTGCCAGCAGTTTAACCGGGACAGACTATACTTACTATGGCTACACCTTC	CASSLTGTDYTYYGYTF
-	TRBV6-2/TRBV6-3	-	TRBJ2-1	TGTGCCAGCAGTTACGGGGACGGCTGGTGGGGGAATGAGCAGTTCTTC	CASSYGDGWWGNEQFF
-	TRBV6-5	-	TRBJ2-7	TGTGCCTGCAGTTCCCCTCAGGGGCTTGGCTACGAGCAGTACTTC	CACSSPQGLGYEQYF
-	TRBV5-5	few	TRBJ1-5	TGTGCCAGCAGGAGGGAACTTGGACAGCCCCAGCATTTT	CASRRELGQPQHF
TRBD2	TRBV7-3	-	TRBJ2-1	TGTGCCAGCAGCAAAGCGGGACTAGCGGCCGAAAATGAGCAGTTCTTC	CASSKAGLAAENEQFF
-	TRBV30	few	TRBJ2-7	TGTGCCTGGAGTGTATTTGCCCCTCAGGGACTTGGCGAGCAGTACTTC	CAWSVFAPQGLGEQYF
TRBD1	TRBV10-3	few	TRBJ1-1	TGTGCCATCAGGACGTTAGACAGGGGTGAAGCTTTCTTT	CAIRTLDRGEAFF
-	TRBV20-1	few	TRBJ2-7	TGCAGTGCTAGCCACGTGACCGAGCAGTACTTC	CSASHVTEQYF
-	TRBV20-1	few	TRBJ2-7	TGCAGTGCTAGAGATCCCACTCGCCTCAAGGAGCAGTACTTC	CSARDPTRLKEQYF
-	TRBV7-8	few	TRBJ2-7	TGTGCCAGCAGCTTAAGAGAGTTGGCCAGCGAGCAGTACTTC	CASSLRELASEQYF
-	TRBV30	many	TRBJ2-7	TGTGCCTGGAGTTCCCGGGACGGAACCTACGAGCAGTACTTC	CAWSSRDGTYEQYF
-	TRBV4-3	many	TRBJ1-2	TGCGCCAGCAGCCAAGAATTGCCGCTTGCAAGTAACTATGGCTACACCTTC	CASSQELPLASNYGYTF
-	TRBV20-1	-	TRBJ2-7	TGCAGTGCTAGAGAGAACGGAGGCAGGGACGAGCAGTACTTC	CSARENGGRDEQYF
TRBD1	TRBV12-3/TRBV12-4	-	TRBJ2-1	TGTGCCAGCAGTGCACGGGACAGGTGGGAGCGGTTCTTC	CASSARDRWERFF
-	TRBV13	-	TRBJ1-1	TGTGCCAGCAGCTTAGCGGGGATGATGAACACTGAAGCTTTCTTT	CASSLAGMMNTEAFF
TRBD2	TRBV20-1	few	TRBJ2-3	TGCAGTGCTCCTAGCGGACTCCTCACAGATACGCAGTATTTT	CSAPSGLLTDTQYF
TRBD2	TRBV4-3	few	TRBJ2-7	TGCGCCAGCAGCCAAGCGGGGGGGAAAGGGATCTACGAGCAGTACTTC	CASSQAGGKGIYEQYF
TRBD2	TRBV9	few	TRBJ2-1	TGTGCCAGCAGCCCGCCGGGACTAGCGAAAACCAATGAGCAGTTCTTC	CASSPPGLAKTNEQFF
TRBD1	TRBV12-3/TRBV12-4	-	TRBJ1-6	TGTGCCAGCAGTTTAGTGACAGGGGGCCCGAATTCACCCCTCCACTTT	CASSLVTGGPNSPLHF